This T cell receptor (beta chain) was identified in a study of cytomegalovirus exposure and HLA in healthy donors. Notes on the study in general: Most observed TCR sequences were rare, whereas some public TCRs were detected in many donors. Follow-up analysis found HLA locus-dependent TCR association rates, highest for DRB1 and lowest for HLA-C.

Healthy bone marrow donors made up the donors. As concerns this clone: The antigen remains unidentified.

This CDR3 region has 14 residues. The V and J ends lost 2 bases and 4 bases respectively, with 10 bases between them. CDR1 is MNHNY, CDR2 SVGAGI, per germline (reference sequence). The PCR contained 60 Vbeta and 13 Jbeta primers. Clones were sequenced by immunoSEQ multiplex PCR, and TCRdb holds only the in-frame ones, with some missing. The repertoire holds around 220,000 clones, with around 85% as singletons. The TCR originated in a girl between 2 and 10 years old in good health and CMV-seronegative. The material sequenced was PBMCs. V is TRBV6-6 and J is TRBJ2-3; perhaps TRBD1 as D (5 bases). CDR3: CASSYPQGPDTQYF. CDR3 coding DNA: TGTGCCAGCAGTTACCCTCAGGGCCCAGATACGCAGTATTTT.